This is a list of T cell receptor beta chains from one sample in a study of T-cell reconstitution after alpha-beta-depleted transplantation in children. One entry per CDR3 protein results from TCRdb running MiXCR on the PCR reads. The sample lists 490,000 or so distinct CDR3 sequences, roughly an eighth occurring once. This sample comprised PBMCs from the stem cell graft donor, obtained from the stem cell graft. The receptors come from a human donor who donated a stem cell graft to a child with combined immunodeficiency. CDR3s include the opening cysteine and the closing phenylalanine or tryptophan. A D gene is named only where the DNA matches it firmly. The listing skips clone size in some rows; elsewhere it reads once, few, many or a size class.

abundance,v_gene,j_gene,d_gene,CDR3aa,CDR3nt
NA,TRBV5-1,TRBJ2-3,TRBD2,CASRVLSGGNTDTQYF,TGCGCCAGCAGGGTTTTAAGCGGGGGAAACACAGATACGCAGTATTTT
NA,TRBV9,TRBJ2-5,NA,CASSVDGNPQETQYF,TGTGCCAGCAGCGTAGACGGGAACCCGCAAGAGACCCAGTACTTC
NA,TRBV20-1,TRBJ1-2,TRBD1,CSALDRGNYGYTF,TGCAGTGCCCTGGACAGGGGAAACTATGGCTACACCTTC
NA,TRBV19,TRBJ1-1,TRBD1,CASRTGPTEAFF,TGTGCCAGTAGGACAGGGCCCACTGAAGCTTTCTTT
NA,TRBV20-1,TRBJ2-7,TRBD1,CSARDTRDRGNYEQYF,TGCAGTGCTAGAGATACCCGGGACAGGGGGAACTACGAGCAGTACTTC
many,TRBV15,TRBJ2-1,NA,CATSRVGNEQFF,TGTGCCACCAGCAGAGTCGGCAATGAGCAGTTCTTC
few,TRBV4-2,TRBJ2-2,NA,CASSQEWLYANTGELFF,TGTGCCAGCAGCCAAGAGTGGCTGTACGCGAACACCGGGGAGCTGTTTTTT
NA,TRBV6-2/TRBV6-3,TRBJ2-3,TRBD2,CASSRQLRGLAGEGGGDTQYF,TGTGCCAGCAGCCGTCAACTGCGGGGACTAGCGGGAGAGGGGGGCGGAGATACGCAGTATTTT
NA,TRBV7-2,TRBJ2-7,NA,CASSLDVQNYEQYF,TGTGCCAGCAGCTTAGACGTCCAGAACTACGAGCAGTACTTC
NA,TRBV29-1,TRBJ2-3,TRBD2,CSVDRGGGGTDTQYF,TGCAGCGTTGATAGAGGCGGGGGGGGCACAGATACGCAGTATTTT
NA,TRBV7-7,TRBJ2-5,NA,CASSLARSGLETQYF,TGTGCTAGCAGCTTAGCGCGATCAGGGCTGGAGACCCAGTACTTC
many,TRBV29-1,TRBJ2-7,NA,CSVERLSLNEQYF,TGCAGCGTTGAGCGGCTAAGTCTCAACGAGCAGTACTTC
NA,TRBV12-3/TRBV12-4,TRBJ2-3,NA,CDSSLGDPLVGDTQYF,TGTGACAGCAGTTTAGGGGACCCCCTAGTCGGAGATACGCAGTATTTT
NA,TRBV6-2/TRBV6-3,TRBJ1-1,TRBD1,CASSSSWAGGSSEAFF,TGTGCCAGCAGTTCGAGTTGGGCAGGGGGGAGTTCTGAAGCTTTCTTT
few,TRBV2,TRBJ2-5,NA,CASNPGKETQYF,TGTGCCAGCAATCCAGGGAAAGAGACCCAGTACTTC
NA,TRBV5-1,TRBJ1-1,NA,CASSTWGANTEAFF,TGCGCCAGCAGCACCTGGGGGGCCAACACTGAAGCTTTCTTT